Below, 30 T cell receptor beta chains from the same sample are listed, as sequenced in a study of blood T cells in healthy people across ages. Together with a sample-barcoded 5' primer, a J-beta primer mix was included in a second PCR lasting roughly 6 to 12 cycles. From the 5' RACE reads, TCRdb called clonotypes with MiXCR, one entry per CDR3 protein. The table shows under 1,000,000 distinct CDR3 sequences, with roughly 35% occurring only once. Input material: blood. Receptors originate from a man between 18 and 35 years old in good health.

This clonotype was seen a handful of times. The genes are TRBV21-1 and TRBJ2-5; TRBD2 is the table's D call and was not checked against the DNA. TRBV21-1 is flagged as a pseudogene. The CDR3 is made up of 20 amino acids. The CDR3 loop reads CASSKAIDEGLAGFGETQYF. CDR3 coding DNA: TGTGCCAGCAGCAAAGCGATTGATGAGGGGCTAGCGGGTTTCGGAGAGACCCAGTACTTC.

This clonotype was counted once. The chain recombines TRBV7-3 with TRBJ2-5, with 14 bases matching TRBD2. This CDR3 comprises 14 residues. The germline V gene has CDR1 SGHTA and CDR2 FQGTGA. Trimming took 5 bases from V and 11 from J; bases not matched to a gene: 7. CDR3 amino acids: CASSPTGTSGSQYF. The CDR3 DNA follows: TGTGCCAGCAGCCCAACCGGGACTAGCGGGAGTCAGTACTTC.

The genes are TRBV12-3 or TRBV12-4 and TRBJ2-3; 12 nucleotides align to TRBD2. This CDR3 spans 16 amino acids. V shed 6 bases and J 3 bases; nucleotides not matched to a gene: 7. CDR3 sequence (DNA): TGTGCCAGCAGACCTAGCGGGGGGGCTTGGACAGATACGCAGTATTTT. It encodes CASRPSGGAWTDTQYF.

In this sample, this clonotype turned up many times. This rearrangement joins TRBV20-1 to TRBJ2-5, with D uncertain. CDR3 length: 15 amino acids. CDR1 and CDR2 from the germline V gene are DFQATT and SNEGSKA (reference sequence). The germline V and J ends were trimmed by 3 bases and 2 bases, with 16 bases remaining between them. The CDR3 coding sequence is TGCAGTGCTAGCGAGCGAAGCGTAGAACAAGAGACCCAGTACTTC. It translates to CSASERSVEQETQYF.

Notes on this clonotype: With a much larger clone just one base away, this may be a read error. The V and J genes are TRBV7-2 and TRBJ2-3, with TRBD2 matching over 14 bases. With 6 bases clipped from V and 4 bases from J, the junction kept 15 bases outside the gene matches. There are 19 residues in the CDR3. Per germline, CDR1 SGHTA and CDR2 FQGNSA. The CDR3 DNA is TGTGCCAGCAGTCGTAACAGAAGACTAGCGGGGGGGCCGGCAGATACGCAGTATTTT. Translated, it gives CASSRNRRLAGGPADTQYF.

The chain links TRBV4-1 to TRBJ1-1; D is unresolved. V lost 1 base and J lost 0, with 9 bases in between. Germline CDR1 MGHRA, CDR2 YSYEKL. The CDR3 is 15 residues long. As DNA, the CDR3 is TGCGCCAGCAGCCAAGGGAGTAGAATGAACACTGAAGCTTTCTTT. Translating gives CASSQGSRMNTEAFF.

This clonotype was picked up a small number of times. CDR3 amino acids: CASSQGHPGQGEEKLFF. The DNA of the CDR3 is TGTGCCAGCAGCCAAGGCCACCCGGGACAGGGAGAGGAAAAACTGTTTTTT. V gene TRBV4-2 combines with J gene TRBJ1-4; TRBD1 aligns across 9 bases. The CDR3 is 17 residues long. V shed 1 base and J 8 bases; nucleotides not matched to a gene: 11. The germline gives CDR1 LGHNA, CDR2 YNFKEQ.

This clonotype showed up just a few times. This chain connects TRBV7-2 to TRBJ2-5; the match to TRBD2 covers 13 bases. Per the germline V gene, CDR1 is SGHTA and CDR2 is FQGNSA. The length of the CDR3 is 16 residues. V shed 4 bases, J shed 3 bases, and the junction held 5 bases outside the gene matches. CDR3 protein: CASSWGLAGKEETQYF. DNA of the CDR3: TGTGCCAGCAGCTGGGGACTAGCGGGGAAGGAAGAGACCCAGTACTTC. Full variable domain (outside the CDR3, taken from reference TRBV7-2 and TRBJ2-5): GAGVSQSPSNKVTEKGKDVELRCDPISGHTALYWYRQSLGQGLEFLIYFQGNSAPDKSGLPSDRFSAERTGGSVSTLTIQRTQQEDSAVYLCASSWGLAGKEETQYFGPGTRLLVL.

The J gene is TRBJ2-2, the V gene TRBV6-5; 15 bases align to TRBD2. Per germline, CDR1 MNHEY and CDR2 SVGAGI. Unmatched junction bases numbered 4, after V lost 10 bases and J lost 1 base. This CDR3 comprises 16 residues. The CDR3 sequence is CAIRTSGGGNTGELFF. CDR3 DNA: TGTGCCATTCGGACTAGCGGGGGGGGGAACACCGGGGAGCTGTTTTTT.

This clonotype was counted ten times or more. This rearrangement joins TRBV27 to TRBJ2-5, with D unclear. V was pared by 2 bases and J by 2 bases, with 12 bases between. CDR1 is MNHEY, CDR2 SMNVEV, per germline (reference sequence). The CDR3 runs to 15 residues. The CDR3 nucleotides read TGTGCCAGCAGTTTAGCGAAGGCAGCACAAGAGACCCAGTACTTC. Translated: CASSLAKAAQETQYF.

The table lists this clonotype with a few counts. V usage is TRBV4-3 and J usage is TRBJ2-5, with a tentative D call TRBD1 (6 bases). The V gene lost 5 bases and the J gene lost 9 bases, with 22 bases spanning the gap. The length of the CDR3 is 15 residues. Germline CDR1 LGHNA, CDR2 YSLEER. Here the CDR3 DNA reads TGCGCCAGCAGCTCAGGGGCCAGGGATCAATCGGCCCAGTACTTC. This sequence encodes CASSSGARDQSAQYF.

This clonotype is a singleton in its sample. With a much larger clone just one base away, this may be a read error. The DNA of the CDR3 is TGTGCCAGCAGATTACAGGGGGCTGGCAAAAACATTCGGTACTTC. This gives the protein CASRLQGAGKNIRYF. J is TRBJ2-4 and V is TRBV12-3 or TRBV12-4; 9 positions match TRBD1. This CDR3 region has 15 residues.

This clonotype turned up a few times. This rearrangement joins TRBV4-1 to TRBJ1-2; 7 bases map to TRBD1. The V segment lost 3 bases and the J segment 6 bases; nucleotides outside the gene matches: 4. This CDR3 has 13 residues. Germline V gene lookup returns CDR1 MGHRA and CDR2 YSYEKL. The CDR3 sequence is CASSQQTGNGYTF. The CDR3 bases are TGCGCCAGCAGCCAGCAGACAGGGAATGGCTACACCTTC.

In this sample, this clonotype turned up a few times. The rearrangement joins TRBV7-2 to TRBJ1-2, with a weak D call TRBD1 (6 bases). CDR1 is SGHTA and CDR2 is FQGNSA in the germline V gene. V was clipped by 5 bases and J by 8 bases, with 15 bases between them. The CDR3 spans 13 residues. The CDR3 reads CASSARDGQGYTF. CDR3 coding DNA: TGTGCCAGCAGCGCTCGGGACGGACAGGGCTACACCTTC.

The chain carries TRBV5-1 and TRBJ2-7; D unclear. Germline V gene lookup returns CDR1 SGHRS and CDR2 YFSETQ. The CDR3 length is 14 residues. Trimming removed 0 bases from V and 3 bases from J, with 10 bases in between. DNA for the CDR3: TGCGCCAGCAGCTTGGCCCTACAGCACTACGAGCAGTACTTC. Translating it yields CASSLALQHYEQYF. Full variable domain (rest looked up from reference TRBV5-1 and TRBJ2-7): KAGVTQTPRYLIKTRGQQVTLSCSPISGHRSVSWYQQTPGQGLQFLFEYFSETQRNKGNFPGRFSGRQFSNSRSEMNVSTLELGDSALYLCASSLALQHYEQYFGPGTRLTVT.

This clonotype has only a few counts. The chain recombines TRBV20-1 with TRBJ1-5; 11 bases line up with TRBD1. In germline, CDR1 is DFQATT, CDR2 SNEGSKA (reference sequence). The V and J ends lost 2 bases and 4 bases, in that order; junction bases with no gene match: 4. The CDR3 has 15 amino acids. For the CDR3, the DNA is TGCAGTGCTAGAAACCGGGACAGGGGGAATCAGCCCCAGCATTTT. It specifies CSARNRDRGNQPQHF.

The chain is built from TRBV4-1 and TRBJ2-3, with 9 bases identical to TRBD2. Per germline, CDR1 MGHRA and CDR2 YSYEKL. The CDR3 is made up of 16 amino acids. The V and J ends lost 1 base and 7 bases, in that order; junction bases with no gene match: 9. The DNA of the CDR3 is TGCGCCAGCAGCCAAGGGGGGACTAGCATCTGGAATACGCAGTATTTT. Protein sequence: CASSQGGTSIWNTQYF.

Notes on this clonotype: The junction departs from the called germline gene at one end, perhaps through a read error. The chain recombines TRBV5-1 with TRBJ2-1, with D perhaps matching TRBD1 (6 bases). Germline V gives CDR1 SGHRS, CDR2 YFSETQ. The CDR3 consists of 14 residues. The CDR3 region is CASILVQGANEQFF. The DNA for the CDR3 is TGCGCCAGCATCTTGGTACAGGGTGCCAATGAGCAGTTCTTC.

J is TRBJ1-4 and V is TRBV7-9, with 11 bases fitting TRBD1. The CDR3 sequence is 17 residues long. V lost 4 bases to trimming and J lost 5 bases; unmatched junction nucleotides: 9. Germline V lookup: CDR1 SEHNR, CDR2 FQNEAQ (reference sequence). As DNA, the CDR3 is TGTGCCAGCAGCTCCCCGGGACAGGGGGGAATCAATGAAAAACTGTTTTTT. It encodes CASSSPGQGGINEKLFF.

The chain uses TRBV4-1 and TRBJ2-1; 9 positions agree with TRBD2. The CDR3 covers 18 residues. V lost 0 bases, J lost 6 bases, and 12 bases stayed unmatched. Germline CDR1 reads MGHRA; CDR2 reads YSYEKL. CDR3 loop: CASSQEGPETSGLNEQFF. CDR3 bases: TGCGCCAGCAGCCAAGAAGGGCCGGAGACTAGCGGTCTCAATGAGCAGTTCTTC.

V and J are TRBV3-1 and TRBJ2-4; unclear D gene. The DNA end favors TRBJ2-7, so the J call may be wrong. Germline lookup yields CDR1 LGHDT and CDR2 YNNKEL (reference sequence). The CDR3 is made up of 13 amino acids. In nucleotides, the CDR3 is TGTGCCAGCAGCCAACACTTAGGAAGCGAGCAGTACTTC. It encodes CASSQHLGSEQYF.

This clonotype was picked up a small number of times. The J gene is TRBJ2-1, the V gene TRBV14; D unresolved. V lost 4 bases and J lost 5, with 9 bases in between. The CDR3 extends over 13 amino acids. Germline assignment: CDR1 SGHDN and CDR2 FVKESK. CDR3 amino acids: CASSPNPNNEQFF. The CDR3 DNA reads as TGTGCCAGCAGCCCTAACCCGAACAATGAGCAGTTCTTC.

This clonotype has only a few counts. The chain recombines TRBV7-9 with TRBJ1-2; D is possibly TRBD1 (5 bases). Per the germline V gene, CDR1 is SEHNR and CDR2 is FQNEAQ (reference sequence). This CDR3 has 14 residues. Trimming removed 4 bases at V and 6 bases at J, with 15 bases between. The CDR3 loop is CASSSSGQGHGYTF. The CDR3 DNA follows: TGTGCCAGCAGCTCGTCCGGGCAGGGTCATGGCTACACCTTC.

In DNA form, the CDR3 reads TGTGCCACCAGTGATGTCCCGGGACAGGGTAGCACCGGGGAGCTGTTTTTT. It encodes CATSDVPGQGSTGELFF. V usage is TRBV24-1 and J usage is TRBJ2-2, with TRBD1 matching 9 bases. There are 17 residues in the CDR3. V trimming: 3 bases; J trimming: 4 bases; junction bases outside the gene matches: 8. Germline-derived CDR1 and CDR2 are KGHDR and SFDVKD.

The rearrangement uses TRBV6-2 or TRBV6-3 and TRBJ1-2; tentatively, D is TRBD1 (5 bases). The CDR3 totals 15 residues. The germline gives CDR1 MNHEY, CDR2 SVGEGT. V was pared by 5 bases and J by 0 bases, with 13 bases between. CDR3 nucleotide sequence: TGTGCCAGCAGTACACCCGACAGTTCTAACTATGGCTACACCTTC. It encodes CASSTPDSSNYGYTF.

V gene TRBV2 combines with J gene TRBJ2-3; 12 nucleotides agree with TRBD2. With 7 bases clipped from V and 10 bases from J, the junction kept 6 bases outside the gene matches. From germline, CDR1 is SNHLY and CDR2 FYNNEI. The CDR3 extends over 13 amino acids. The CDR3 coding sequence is TGTGCCAGCACTCCGACTAGCGGGGGAGCGCAGTATTTT. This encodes CASTPTSGGAQYF.

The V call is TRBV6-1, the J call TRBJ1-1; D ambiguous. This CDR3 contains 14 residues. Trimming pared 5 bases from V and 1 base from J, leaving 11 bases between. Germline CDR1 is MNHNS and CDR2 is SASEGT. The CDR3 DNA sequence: TGTGCCAGCAGTCCCCGGGCCCCGAACACTGAAGCTTTCTTT. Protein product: CASSPRAPNTEAFF.

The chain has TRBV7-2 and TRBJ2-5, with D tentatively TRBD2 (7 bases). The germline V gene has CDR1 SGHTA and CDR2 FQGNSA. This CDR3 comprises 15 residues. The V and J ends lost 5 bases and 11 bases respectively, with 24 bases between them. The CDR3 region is CASSPIGGGSNEQYF. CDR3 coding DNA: TGTGCCAGCAGCCCGATAGGGGGGGGGTCCAATGAGCAGTACTTC.

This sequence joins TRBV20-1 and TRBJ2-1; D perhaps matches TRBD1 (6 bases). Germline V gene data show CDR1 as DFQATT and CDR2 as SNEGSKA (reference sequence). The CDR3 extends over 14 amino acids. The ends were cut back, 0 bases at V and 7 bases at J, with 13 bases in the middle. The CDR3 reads CSARDGARGNEQFF. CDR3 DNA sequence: TGCAGTGCTAGAGATGGGGCGAGGGGGAATGAGCAGTTCTTC.

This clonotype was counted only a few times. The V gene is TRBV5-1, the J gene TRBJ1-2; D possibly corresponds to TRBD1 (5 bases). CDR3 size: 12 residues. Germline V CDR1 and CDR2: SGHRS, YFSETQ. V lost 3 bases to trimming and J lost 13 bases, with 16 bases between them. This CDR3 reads CASSSDQGSSTF. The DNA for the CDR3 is TGCGCCAGCAGCTCTGATCAGGGATCATCCACCTTC.